Below, 27 T cell receptor beta chains from the same sample are listed, as sequenced in a study of T cell responses to AZD1222 COVID-19 vaccine. Method: immunoSEQ multiplex PCR; TCRdb's copy keeps in-frame clones and lacks some. The table has 95,000 to 150,000 clones, around 92% seen once. The specimen was peripheral blood, collected on day 0 of AZD1222 vaccination. The receptors derive from an adult in good health.

The rearrangement links TRBV29-1 to TRBJ1-1; D not resolved. Between the trimmed V and J ends, which lost 4 bases and 6 bases, there was a span of 12 bases. The CDR3 loop spans 12 amino acids. Germline CDR1 and CDR2: SQVTM and ANQGSEA. The CDR3 DNA is TGCAGCGTTGGTTTCGGCTCCGCTGAAGCTTTCTTT. Protein: CSVGFGSAEAFF. Drawing the rest from reference TRBV29-1 and TRBJ1-1, the complete variable domain is SAVISQKPSRDICQRGTSLTIQCQVDSQVTMMFWYRQQPGQSLTLIATANQGSEATYESGFVIDKFPISRPNLTFSTLTVSNMSPEDSSIYLCSVGFGSAEAFFGQGTRLTVV.

The chain employs TRBV7-9 and TRBJ1-2; 7 bases agree with TRBD1. The CDR3 sequence is 18 residues long. V lost 5 bases, J lost 0 bases, and 15 bases stayed unmatched. Germline assignment: CDR1 SEHNR and CDR2 FQNEAQ (reference sequence). DNA for the CDR3: TGTGCCAGCAGCCCGCGGGCCTGGACAGGCCAATCTAACTATGGCTACACCTTC. Residues: CASSPRAWTGQSNYGYTF.

The chain couples TRBV18 to TRBJ1-3; no reliable D call. The ends were cut back, 1 base at V and 0 bases at J, with 16 bases in the middle. Germline CDR1 reads KGHSH; CDR2 reads LQKENI. This CDR3 contains 18 residues. Here the CDR3 reads CASSPRTPTRDSGNTIYF. The DNA of the CDR3 is TGTGCCAGCTCACCACGGACTCCCACACGGGACTCTGGAAACACCATATATTTT.

This sequence joins TRBV25-1 and TRBJ2-1, with 10 bases that match TRBD1. CDR3 length equals 15 residues. Trimming took 6 bases from V and 7 from J; bases not matched to a gene: 9. Germline-derived CDR1 and CDR2 are MGHDK and SYGVNS. CDR3 coding DNA: TGTGCCAGCAGGCCCGGGACAGGGGTTTTTAATGAGCAGTTCTTC. Translated, it gives CASRPGTGVFNEQFF. Full variable domain (missing parts from reference TRBV25-1 and TRBJ2-1): EADIYQTPRYLVIGTGKKITLECSQTMGHDKMYWYQQDPGMELHLIHYSYGVNSTEKGDLSSESTVSRIRTEHFPLTLESARPSHTSQYLCASRPGTGVFNEQFFGPGTRLTVL.

V and J are TRBV7-9 and TRBJ1-2; D gene ambiguous. Per the germline V gene, CDR1 is SEHNR and CDR2 is FQNEAQ (reference sequence). CDR3 length: 13 residues. V gave up 5 bases and J gave up 4 bases, with 11 bases separating them. The CDR3 region has the DNA TGTGCCAGCAGCCACGACGGTGCCTATGGCTACACCTTC. The encoded protein is CASSHDGAYGYTF. The variable domain in full, completed from reference TRBV7-9 and TRBJ1-2, reads DTGVSQNPRHKITKRGQNVTFRCDPISEHNRLYWYRQTLGQGPEFLTYFQNEAQLEKSRLLSDRFSAERPKGSFSTLEIQRTEQGDSAMYLCASSHDGAYGYTFGSGTRLTVV.

This clone was observed once. The chain links TRBV7-6 to TRBJ1-1; perhaps TRBD1 as D (6 bases). CDR3 length: 13 amino acids. The V end was cut by 4 bases, the J end by 4 bases, with 10 bases between. Germline values: CDR1 SGHVS, CDR2 FNYEAQ. The CDR3 bases are TGTGCCAGCAGCTCCGCGGGGGCCACTGAAGCTTTCTTT. Residues: CASSSAGATEAFF.

V and J are TRBV19 and TRBJ1-5; D possibly corresponds to TRBD1 (5 bases). The CDR3 length is 15 residues. V was shortened by 5 bases and J by 5 bases, with 16 bases between the two germline ends. Germline assignment: CDR1 LNHDA and CDR2 SQIVND (reference sequence). The CDR3 DNA follows: TGTGCCAGTAGTTCTAGGGGCAGGGATGATCAGCCCCAGCATTTT. This translates into CASSSRGRDDQPQHF.

CDR3 nucleotide sequence: TGTGCCAGCAGTGAAAAGGGGGAGACAGATACGCAGTATTTT. Translated: CASSEKGETDTQYF. The chain employs TRBV6-4 and TRBJ2-3; maybe TRBD1 (6 bases). The germline V gene has CDR1 MRHNA and CDR2 SNTAGT. This CDR3 is 14 amino acids long. V was cut by 3 bases and J by 3 bases, with 10 bases left in between.

The chain employs TRBV2 and TRBJ2-5; TRBD2 aligns across 7 bases. The CDR3 consists of 14 residues. The germline CDR1 and CDR2 sequences are SNHLY and FYNNEI. Trimming at V came to 3 bases and at J to 4 bases, leaving 5 bases not matched to a gene. CDR3 in DNA: TGTGCCAGCAGTGACTCCCCGGGAGGAGAGACCCAGTACTTC. As protein: CASSDSPGGETQYF.

This rearrangement joins TRBV9 to TRBJ1-1; no clear D. The CDR3 is 15 residues long. CDR1 is SGDLS, CDR2 YYNGEE, per germline. The V end lost 3 bases, the J end lost 0 bases, and 12 bases lay between the germline ends. This CDR3 reads CASSGGRDLNTEAFF. The CDR3 nucleotides read TGTGCCAGCAGCGGAGGGAGAGACTTGAACACTGAAGCTTTCTTT.

V is TRBV28 and J is TRBJ1-2; D might be TRBD1 (6 bases). The CDR3 length is 13 residues. Trimming removed 11 bases at V and 6 bases at J, with 19 bases between. CDR1 is MDHEN, CDR2 SYDVKM, per germline. The CDR3 DNA reads TGTGCCCACAAAAGAGACAGGATCGATGGCTACACCTTC. Translation: CAHKRDRIDGYTF.

This chain links TRBV14 with TRBJ2-1; perhaps TRBD2 as D (5 bases). V lost 0 bases to trimming and J lost 12 bases, with 18 bases between them. Germline V lookup: CDR1 SGHDN, CDR2 FVKESK. CDR3 length equals 15 residues. The CDR3 region is CASSQDIGVAFRQFF. CDR3 bases: TGTGCCAGCAGCCAAGACATCGGGGTCGCCTTCAGGCAGTTCTTC.

This chain connects TRBV6-2 or TRBV6-3 to TRBJ2-7; D is ambiguous. Germline values: CDR1 MNHEY, CDR2 SVGEGT. There are 12 residues in the CDR3. With 2 bases removed from V and 9 bases from J, the gap between germline ends came to 11 bases. CDR3 sequence (DNA): TGTGCCAGCAGTTACGACTCGTCGGTGCAGTACTTC. Protein: CASSYDSSVQYF.

The chain is built from TRBV11-3 and TRBJ2-3; D remains unclear. Germline CDR1 and CDR2: SGHNT and YENEEA. There are 12 residues in the CDR3. Deletions cut 5 bases from V and 4 bases from J, with 7 bases between. CDR3 nucleotide sequence: TGTGCCAGCAGCGACTGGGCAGATACGCAGTATTTT. This sequence encodes CASSDWADTQYF.

The chain combines TRBV7-9 with TRBJ1-1, with TRBD1 matching over 8 bases. The J segment lost 0 bases and the V segment lost 2 bases, leaving 8 bases of the junction unmatched. This CDR3 comprises 17 residues. Germline V gene data show CDR1 as SEHNR and CDR2 as FQNEAQ (reference sequence). The CDR3 here is CASSLFVTGALNTEAFF. The CDR3 nucleotides are TGTGCCAGCAGCTTATTCGTGACAGGGGCCCTGAACACTGAAGCTTTCTTT.

V usage is TRBV28 and J usage is TRBJ1-4, with 8 bases fitting TRBD1. CDR1 and CDR2 (germline): MDHEN, SYDVKM. V lost 5 bases and J lost 7; bases outside the gene matches: 9. The CDR3 spans 15 residues. The CDR3 sequence: CASSIGQGDTEKLFF. The CDR3 DNA is TGTGCCAGCAGTATAGGACAGGGTGATACTGAAAAACTGTTTTTT.

The chain uses TRBV24-1 and TRBJ2-1; 9 positions match TRBD2. The CDR3 sequence is 17 residues long. The germline V gene has CDR1 KGHDR and CDR2 SFDVKD. V trimming: 3 bases; J trimming: 0 bases; junction bases outside the gene matches: 5. The CDR3 region is CATSDLAGLNSYNEQFF. For the CDR3, the DNA is TGTGCCACCAGTGATCTAGCGGGACTAAACTCCTACAATGAGCAGTTCTTC.

The J gene is TRBJ1-3, the V gene TRBV7-8; 7 bases agree with TRBD1. V dropped 1 base and J dropped 8; count of bases not matched to a gene: 11. This CDR3 is built from 16 residues. In germline, CDR1 is SGHVS, CDR2 FQNEAQ. The DNA for the CDR3 is TGTGCCAGCAGCTTAGAAGTACAGGGGTTTATGGACACCATATATTTT. Amino acid sequence: CASSLEVQGFMDTIYF.

The rearrangement uses TRBV7-8 and TRBJ2-1; 9 bases match TRBD1. The junction had 3 bases not matched to a gene; V was cut back by 4 bases and J by 2 bases. The CDR3 is made up of 15 amino acids. The germline CDR1 and CDR2 sequences are SGHVS and FQNEAQ. CDR3 sequence reads: CASSSGTGPYNEQFF. CDR3 in DNA: TGTGCCAGCAGCTCGGGGACAGGGCCCTACAATGAGCAGTTCTTC.

The J gene is TRBJ1-2, the V gene TRBV19; 9 nucleotides agree with TRBD1. V lost 4 bases and J lost 5; bases outside the gene matches: 5. Per germline, CDR1 LNHDA and CDR2 SQIVND (reference sequence). The CDR3 is 14 amino acids. DNA for the CDR3: TGTGCCAGTAGTAGGGACAGGGTTGGGTATGGCTACACCTTC. The encoded protein is CASSRDRVGYGYTF.

In this sample, this clone turned up once. This chain links TRBV4-3 with TRBJ1-3, with a possible D match to TRBD1 (5 bases). Deletions cut 0 bases from V and 0 bases from J, with 18 bases between. Germline V gene sequence: CDR1 LGHNA, CDR2 YSLEER. The CDR3 covers 19 residues. CDR3 in amino acids: CASSQDNRGGGYSGNTIYF. The CDR3 bases are TGCGCCAGCAGCCAAGATAATCGGGGCGGGGGGTACTCTGGAAACACCATATATTTT.

The chain employs TRBV7-9 and TRBJ1-1; TRBD1 agrees at 9 bases. With 5 bases clipped from V and 3 bases from J, the junction kept 7 bases outside the gene matches. CDR3 length: 15 amino acids. The germline V gene has CDR1 SEHNR and CDR2 FQNEAQ (reference sequence). In DNA, the CDR3 is TGTGCCAGCAGCGCCGACAGGGGGATTTACACTGAAGCTTTCTTT. Translated, it gives CASSADRGIYTEAFF.

The V gene is TRBV9, the J gene TRBJ2-1; D is unclear. This CDR3 has 15 residues. CDR1 and CDR2 (germline): SGDLS, YYNGEE. V was shortened by 0 bases and J by 2 bases, with 9 bases between the two germline ends. The CDR3: CASSVEQYPYNEQFF. CDR3 sequence (DNA): TGTGCCAGCAGCGTAGAACAGTACCCCTACAATGAGCAGTTCTTC. The full variable domain, in which reference TRBV9 and TRBJ2-1 provide the parts outside the CDR3, is DSGVTQTPKHLITATGQRVTLRCSPRSGDLSVYWYQQSLDQGLQFLIQYYNGEERAKGNILERFSAQQFPDLHSELNLSSLELGDSALYFCASSVEQYPYNEQFFGPGTRLTVL.

The V and J genes are TRBV7-9 and TRBJ2-7; D unresolved. Germline CDR1 is SEHNR and CDR2 is FQNEAQ (reference sequence). CDR3 size: 12 residues. The V end was cut by 6 bases, the J end by 2 bases, with 8 bases between. As DNA, the CDR3 is TGTGCCAGCAGTCATGACCCCTACGAGCAGTACTTC. It translates to CASSHDPYEQYF.

The gene calls are TRBV28 and TRBJ1-2; D perhaps matches TRBD1 (6 bases). This CDR3 contains 13 residues. Germline loops: CDR1 MDHEN, CDR2 SYDVKM. The germline V and J ends were trimmed by 6 bases and 4 bases, with 12 bases remaining between them. The CDR3 spells CASRPGQIYGYTF. The CDR3, as DNA: TGTGCCAGCAGGCCCGGACAGATCTATGGCTACACCTTC.

The gene calls are TRBV7-4 and TRBJ2-4; no firm D call. V dropped 5 bases and J dropped 4 bases, with 9 bases sitting between them. Germline V CDR1 and CDR2: SGHVT, SQSDAQ. The CDR3 is 13 amino acids. The CDR3 here is CASSTFRKNIQYF. The CDR3 DNA reads as TGTGCCAGCAGCACCTTCAGGAAAAACATTCAGTACTTC.

The V gene is TRBV27, the J gene TRBJ2-3; 11 bases agree with TRBD2. Germline assignment: CDR1 MNHEY and CDR2 SMNVEV (reference sequence). This CDR3 spans 15 amino acids. The V and J ends lost 5 bases and 4 bases, in that order; junction bases with no gene match: 5. In nucleotides, the CDR3 is TGTGCCAGCAGTCCCTTAGCGGGAGGGCCAGATACGCAGTATTTT. It yields the protein CASSPLAGGPDTQYF.